A selection of T cell receptor beta chains follows, all from one sample in a study of cytomegalovirus exposure and HLA in healthy donors. Here immunoSEQ multiplex PCR was the method, and the copy in TCRdb shows in-frame clones only, minus some. The data hold around 180,000 clones, with around 77% observed a single time. The material sequenced was PBMCs. Source of these receptors: a man aged 55 to 70 in good health and CMV-seronegative. CDR3s include the opening cysteine and the closing phenylalanine or tryptophan. Each record gives: V gene, J gene, clone size, D gene, CDR3 DNA, CDR3 protein. A D gene is named only where the DNA matches it firmly. A clone size is listed for some rows: how often the clone was seen (once, few, many), or a class if it is expanded.

>TRBV5-8|TRBJ2-7|few|TRBD2
TGTGCCAGCAGCAAGGGACTAGCGGGAGCCGAGCAGTACTTC
CASSKGLAGAEQYF
>TRBV5-1|TRBJ2-7|.|TRBD1
TGCGCCAGCAGCTTGGAGACAGGGCCCTACGAGCAGTACTTC
CASSLETGPYEQYF
>TRBV4-2|TRBJ1-3|.|.
TGTGCCAGCAGCCAAGAAGGGACCACTACAGGGCCTGGAAACACCATATATTTT
CASSQEGTTTGPGNTIYF
>TRBV6-1|TRBJ2-5|few|TRBD1
TGTGCCAGCAGCGAGACAGGGGAAGAGACCCAGTACTTC
CASSETGEETQYF
>TRBV6-5|TRBJ1-3|.|.
TGTGCCAGCTCAATTACAGCCTCTGGAAACACCATATATTTT
CASSITASGNTIYF
>TRBV7-8|TRBJ2-5|.|.
TGTGCCAGCAGCTTAAAGGGGGAGACCCAGTACTTC
CASSLKGETQYF
>TRBV5-4|TRBJ2-2|.|TRBD1
TGTGCCAGCAGCTCCCTCAGAAGGACAGGAGGCACCGGGGAGCTGTTTTTT
CASSSLRRTGGTGELFF
>TRBV7-9|TRBJ2-6|.|.
TGTGCCAGCAGCTTCGCGGGTTCTGGGGCCAACGTCCTGACTTTC
CASSFAGSGANVLTF
>TRBV4-1|TRBJ1-4|once|.
TGCGCCAGCAGCCACCCCCGGGGGACGGGGACTGCAACTAATGAAAAACTGTTTTTT
CASSHPRGTGTATNEKLFF
>TRBV11-2|TRBJ2-2|.|TRBD1
TGTGCCAGCAGCCCGACCCGACAGGGACGCACCGGGGAGCTGTTTTTT
CASSPTRQGRTGELFF
>TRBV4-2|TRBJ2-2|.|TRBD1
TGTGCCAGCAGCCGATTGGGACAGTTGGACGCGAACACCGGGGAGCTGTTTTTT
CASSRLGQLDANTGELFF
>TRBV6-5|TRBJ2-1|.|.
TGTGCCAGCAGCGTCGATAGCTCCTACAATGAGCAGTTCTTC
CASSVDSSYNEQFF
>TRBV5-8|TRBJ1-1|.|.
TGTGCCAGCAGCTTGCCCGGGATTGAAGCTTTCTTT
CASSLPGIEAFF
>TRBV19|TRBJ2-2|.|TRBD2
TGTGCCAGTAGTACTCCCTCGGGACTAGCGGACACCGGGGAGCTGTTTTTT
CASSTPSGLADTGELFF
>TRBV30|TRBJ2-3|.|.
TGTGCCTGGAGTGTAAAGGGGCAAGGAACAGATACGCAGTATTTT
CAWSVKGQGTDTQYF
>TRBV7-9|TRBJ2-7|.|.
TGTGCCAGCAGCTTAGGTGGGTTTGAAGCAGAACTACCCTACGAGCAGTACTTC
CASSLGGFEAELPYEQYF
>TRBV7-3|TRBJ2-3|.|TRBD1
TGTGCCAGCAGCTTGGGACAGGGTAGCACAGATACGCAGTATTTT
CASSLGQGSTDTQYF
>TRBV5-6|TRBJ1-5|few|.
TGTGCCAGCAGCTTGTTCGGACAGACCAACAATCAGCCCCAGCATTTT
CASSLFGQTNNQPQHF
>TRBV4-3|TRBJ2-1|once|TRBD2
TGCGCCAGCAGCCGAGGGACTAGCGGGCCCTACAATGAGCAGTTCTTC
CASSRGTSGPYNEQFF
>TRBV19|TRBJ2-3|few|TRBD2
TGTGCCAGTAGTATCCCGACTAGCAAGGATACGCAGTATTTT
CASSIPTSKDTQYF
>TRBV9|TRBJ2-1|once|TRBD2
TGTGCCAGCAGCAAATCTAGCGGGGTCTCCTACAATGAGCAGTTCTTC
CASSKSSGVSYNEQFF
>TRBV19|TRBJ1-2|.|.
TGTGCCAGTAGTTCTAGTAGGCAGACTAACTATGGCTACACCTTC
CASSSSRQTNYGYTF
>TRBV5-1|TRBJ1-1|.|TRBD1
TGCGCCAGCAGCTTGGAAGGGACAGGGACTGAAGCTTTCTTT
CASSLEGTGTEAFF
>TRBV10-3|TRBJ2-7|.|.
TGTGCCATCGGTAACAGCTACGAGCAGTACTTC
CAIGNSYEQYF
>TRBV4-1|TRBJ1-1|.|.
TGCGCCAGCAGCCCCCACAGGGACGAAGCTTTCTTT
CASSPHRDEAFF
>TRBV15|TRBJ2-3|.|TRBD1
TGTGCCACCGCCGGACAGGGGGTTGTCGGGGATACGCAGTATTTT
CATAGQGVVGDTQYF
>TRBV7-7|TRBJ2-1|.|TRBD2
TGTGCCAGCAGCCCAGGGACTAGCGGGAGCAAGGGTGAGCAGTTCTTC
CASSPGTSGSKGEQFF
>TRBV5-6|TRBJ1-2|.|.
TGTGCCAGCAGCTTGGCCACAGCTTTCTTAGGCTACACCTTC
CASSLATAFLGYTF
>TRBV25-1|TRBJ2-7|.|TRBD1
TGTGCCAGCGCCGGGACAGGGCCCTACGAGCAGTACTTC
CASAGTGPYEQYF
>TRBV6-6|TRBJ1-2|.|TRBD1
TGTGCCAGCAGTCCGGACAGGGATGGCTACACCTTC
CASSPDRDGYTF
>TRBV4-2|TRBJ2-1|.|TRBD2
TGTGCCAGCAGCCTAGCGGGAGGGTTAGAGGATGAGCAGTTCTTC
CASSLAGGLEDEQFF
>TRBV19|TRBJ1-5|.|TRBD1
TGTGCCAGCAATACAGGGGGAACCGATCAGCCCCAGCATTTT
CASNTGGTDQPQHF
>TRBV19|TRBJ2-1|.|TRBD2
TGTGCCAGTAGTATGGGGGAGGGCTACAATGAGCAGTTCTTC
CASSMGEGYNEQFF
>TRBV5-4|TRBJ1-1|.|.
TGTGCCAGCAGCTCACAAAGGGGGAACACTGAAGCTTTCTTT
CASSSQRGNTEAFF
>TRBV5-1|TRBJ1-2|.|TRBD1
TGCGCCAGCAGCCCGACAGGGGAGACCTATGGCTACACCTTC
CASSPTGETYGYTF
>TRBV9|TRBJ2-5|.|.
TGTGCCAGCAGCGTAGTTACAGGGTTCCAAGAGACCCAGTACTTC
CASSVVTGFQETQYF
>TRBV28|TRBJ2-5|.|TRBD1
TGTGCCAGCAGTAACTGGGAACAGGGGGCCGGAGAGACCCAGTACTTC
CASSNWEQGAGETQYF
>TRBV6-5|TRBJ1-2|.|.
TGTGCCAGCAGTTACCTGGCGAGGCCCAACTATGGCTACCCCTTC
CASSYLARPNYGYPF
>TRBV2|TRBJ2-7|.|TRBD2
TGTGCCAGCAGTATACTAGCGGGAGGCTCCTACGAGCAGTACTTC
CASSILAGGSYEQYF
>TRBV7-7|TRBJ2-2|.|.
TGTGCCAGCAGCTCTGACAACGCCGGGGAGCTGTTTTTT
CASSSDNAGELFF
>TRBV11-2|TRBJ2-3|.|TRBD1
TGTGCCAGCAGCTCCACAGGGGGCGGAGATACGCAGTATTTT
CASSSTGGGDTQYF
>TRBV18|TRBJ2-1|.|.
TGTGCCAGCTCACCCACACGTACCTCCTACAATGAGCAGTTCTTC
CASSPTRTSYNEQFF
>TRBV6-4|TRBJ1-1|.|.
TGTGCCAGCAGTCAGACAATGAACACTGAAGCTTTCTTT
CASSQTMNTEAFF
>TRBV5-8|TRBJ1-3|.|.
TGTGCCAGCAGCTTGCGGGGGATCTCTGGAAACACCATATATTTT
CASSLRGISGNTIYF
>TRBV5-4|TRBJ2-7|.|TRBD2
TGTGCCAGCAGCTCCGGGGGGGACTACGAGCAGTACTTC
CASSSGGDYEQYF
>TRBV19|TRBJ1-2|.|.
TGTGCCAGTAGTATAGATAACAGCGGAAACTATGGCTACACCTTC
CASSIDNSGNYGYTF
>TRBV5-4|TRBJ2-3|.|TRBD2
TGTGCCAGCAGCAGGACACTAGCGGGGGATTCAGATACGCAGTATTTT
CASSRTLAGDSDTQYF
>TRBV5-1|TRBJ1-6|.|.
TGCGCCAGCAGCTTGCCGGACAGCGGTAATTCACCCCTCCACTTT
CASSLPDSGNSPLHF
>TRBV28|TRBJ1-2|.|.
TGTGCCATCCTTAACGGGAGGCATGGCTACACCTTC
CAILNGRHGYTF
>TRBV28|TRBJ2-3|.|TRBD2
TGTGCCAGCAGTTCTTTTCCTAGCGGGACCACAGATACGCAGTATTTT
CASSSFPSGTTDTQYF
>TRBV30|TRBJ2-1|.|TRBD2
TGTGCCTGGAGAGCGGGAAGCTCCTACAATGAGCAGTTCTTC
CAWRAGSSYNEQFF
>TRBV5-1|TRBJ2-4|.|TRBD2
TGCGCCAGCAGCAGAAATCTAGCGGGAGGAACCAAAAACATTCAGTACTTC
CASSRNLAGGTKNIQYF
>TRBV5-4|TRBJ2-5|.|TRBD2
TGTGCCAGCACCTCCGGGGGGGCAGGAGAGACCCAGTACTTC
CASTSGGAGETQYF